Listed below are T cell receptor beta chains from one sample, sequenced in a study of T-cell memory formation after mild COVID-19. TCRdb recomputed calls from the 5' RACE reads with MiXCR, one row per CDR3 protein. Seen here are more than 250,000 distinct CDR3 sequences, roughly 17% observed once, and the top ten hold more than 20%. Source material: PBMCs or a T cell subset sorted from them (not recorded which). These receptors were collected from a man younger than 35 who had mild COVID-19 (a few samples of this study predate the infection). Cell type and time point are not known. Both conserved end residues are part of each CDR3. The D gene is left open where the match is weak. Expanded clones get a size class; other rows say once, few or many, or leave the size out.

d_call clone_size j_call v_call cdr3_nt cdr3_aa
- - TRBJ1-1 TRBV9 TGTGCCAGCAGCGTAGGCGTAGGGAGGAGGATTGAAGCTTTCTTT CASSVGVGRRIEAFF
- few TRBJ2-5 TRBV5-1 TGCGCCAGCAGCTTGGTACCGCCGGCGGTCCAAGAGACCCAGTACTTC CASSLVPPAVQETQYF
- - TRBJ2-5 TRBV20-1 TGCAGTGCTAGCGGGGGCCCGACAGAGACCCAGTACTTC CSASGGPTETQYF
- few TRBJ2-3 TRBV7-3 TGTGCCAGCAGCATGAGCGGTGGCACAGATACGCAGTATTTT CASSMSGGTDTQYF
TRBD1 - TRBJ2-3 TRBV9 TGTGCCAGCAGCACCTCCGGGACAGGGTTCACAGATACGCAGTATTTT CASSTSGTGFTDTQYF
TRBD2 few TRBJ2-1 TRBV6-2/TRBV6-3 TGTGCCAGTAGACTAGCGACCTACAATGAGCAGTTCTTC CASRLATYNEQFF
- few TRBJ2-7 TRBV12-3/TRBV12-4 TGTGCCAGCAGCCCCGGGACAACCGAGCAGTACTTC CASSPGTTEQYF
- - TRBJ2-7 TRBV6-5 TGTGCCAGCAGTCCTGGACAGACCGAGCAGTACTTC CASSPGQTEQYF
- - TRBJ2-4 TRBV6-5 TGTGCCAGCAGAGAACCCAGACCGGGGTCCATTCAGTACTTC CASREPRPGSIQYF
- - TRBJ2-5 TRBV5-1 TGCGCCAGCAGCTCACGAGAGCAGGGGTTTGATGAGACCCAGTACTTC CASSSREQGFDETQYF
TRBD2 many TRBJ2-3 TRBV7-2 TGTGCCAGCAGCTTCGGGGGGGCCACAGATACGCAGTATTTT CASSFGGATDTQYF
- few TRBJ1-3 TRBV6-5 TGTGCCAGCAGTTACGGGCAGAGCTCTGGAAACACCATATATTTT CASSYGQSSGNTIYF
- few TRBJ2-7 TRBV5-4 TGTGCCAGCAGCTTGGCGACCTCCTACGAGCAGTACTTC CASSLATSYEQYF
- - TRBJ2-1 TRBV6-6 TGTGCCAGCAGCTCCGGTCGCTTACGGGGCTCCTACAATGAGCAGTTCTTC CASSSGRLRGSYNEQFF
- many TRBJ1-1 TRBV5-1 TGCGCCAGCAGCTTGGGACAGGAGAACACTGAAGCTTTCTTT CASSLGQENTEAFF
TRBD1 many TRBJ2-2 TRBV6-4 TGTGCCAGCAGTGACTCGGACAGGCACACCGGGGAGCTGTTTTTT CASSDSDRHTGELFF
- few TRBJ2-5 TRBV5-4 TGTGCCAGCAGCTTTGGGAAGAGGGAGACCCAGTACTTC CASSFGKRETQYF
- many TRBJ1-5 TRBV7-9 TGTGCCAGCAGCTTATACAATTATGGGGGGGGCAATCAGCCCCAGCATTTT CASSLYNYGGGNQPQHF
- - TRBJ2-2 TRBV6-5 TGTGCCAGCAGTTACAGGGCAGAGACCGGGGAGCTGTTTTTT CASSYRAETGELFF
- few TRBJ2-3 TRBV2 TGTGCCAGCAGTGAGGGGGCTGATACGCAGTATTTT CASSEGADTQYF
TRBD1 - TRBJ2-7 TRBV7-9 TGTGCCAGCAGCTCTGAAGGACAGGGGGACTACGAGCAGTACTTC CASSSEGQGDYEQYF
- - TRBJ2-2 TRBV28 TGTGCCAGCACCCCACTTTGGGGGGAAAACACCGGGGAGCTGTTTTTT CASTPLWGENTGELFF
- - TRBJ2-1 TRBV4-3 TGCGCCAGCAGCCAAGAATATTACAGCCAGACAGGCAATGAGCAGTTCTTC CASSQEYYSQTGNEQFF